These 13 T cell receptor beta chains were sequenced from one sample in a study of cytomegalovirus exposure and HLA in healthy donors (dated by TCRdb to the late 2010s). The library relied on the immunoSEQ multiplex PCR assay. For the multiplex PCR, a mixture combining 60 forward primers for TCR Vbeta segments and 13 reverse primers for TCR Jbeta segments was used. TCRdb limited this immuneACCESS table to in-frame rearrangements with V and J called. A share of clones is missing; checked studies link under half to unresolved V genes, and the rest is unexplained. In all, the sample holds about 160,000 clones, and about three quarters of those were seen once. The biggest ten clones account for approximately 6.8% of the sample. Material: PBMCs. The receptor set was obtained from a middle-aged woman in good health and CMV-seropositive.

The chain combines TRBV30 with TRBJ2-1; 9 positions agree with TRBD2. With V trimmed by 0 bases and J by 6 bases, 9 bases remained unmatched. In germline, CDR1 is GTSNPN, CDR2 SVGIG (reference sequence). This CDR3 spans 16 amino acids. The CDR3 is CAWSVIGGGAVNEQFF. The CDR3 coding sequence is TGTGCCTGGAGTGTAATCGGCGGGGGGGCGGTCAATGAGCAGTTCTTC.

The chain has TRBV5-1 and TRBJ2-1; 10 bases map to TRBD2. The V gene end was trimmed by 1 base and the J gene end by 8 bases; junction bases not matched to a gene: 6. In germline, CDR1 is SGHRS, CDR2 YFSETQ. The CDR3 totals 15 residues. CDR3 region: CASSLTSGVHDEQFF. CDR3 DNA sequence: TGCGCCAGCAGCTTGACTAGCGGGGTTCACGATGAGCAGTTCTTC.

The V gene is TRBV7-2, the J gene TRBJ2-3, with 9 nucleotides matching TRBD2. The length of the CDR3 is 15 residues. CDR1 is SGHTA, CDR2 FQGNSA, per germline. V shed 2 bases, J shed 5 bases, and the junction held 5 bases outside the gene matches. The DNA of the CDR3 is TGTGCCAGCAGCTTACTAGCGGGATGGAGAGATACGCAGTATTTT. Residues: CASSLLAGWRDTQYF.

The V gene is TRBV2, the J gene TRBJ2-7; 9 nucleotides match TRBD1. The CDR3 loop spans 14 amino acids. Germline lookup yields CDR1 SNHLY and CDR2 FYNNEI. J lost 2 bases, V lost 6 bases, and 5 bases had no gene match. The CDR3 region has the DNA TGTGCCAGCAGGAGGGACAGGGTGACCTACGAGCAGTACTTC. Translation gives CASRRDRVTYEQYF.

The V gene is TRBV6-4, the J gene TRBJ1-5; D is ambiguous. The CDR3 consists of 13 residues. The V gene's germline CDR1 is MRHNA and CDR2 SNTAGT. Trimming stripped 6 bases from V and 6 bases from J, with 12 bases between. The CDR3 nucleotides are TGTGCCAGCAGCAAAGAAGGAGGTCAGCCCCAGCATTTT. Translated: CASSKEGGQPQHF.

The chain joins TRBV29-1 to TRBJ1-2; D is possibly TRBD1 (6 bases). The V gene lost 6 bases and the J gene lost 3 bases, with 8 bases spanning the gap. CDR1 is SQVTM and CDR2 is ANQGSEA in the germline V gene. The CDR3 is 11 residues long. Here the CDR3 DNA reads TGCAGCGTGCGGACAGACTATGGCTACACCTTC. It codes for CSVRTDYGYTF.

The rearrangement joins TRBV19 to TRBJ1-4; 11 bases are shared with TRBD1. This CDR3 comprises 14 residues. Trimming removed 5 bases from V and 8 bases from J; junction bases left unmatched: 4. Looked up from germline, CDR1 is LNHDA and CDR2 is SQIVND (reference sequence). The CDR3 DNA is TGTGCCAGTAGTCGGGACAGGGGGGACGAAAAACTGTTTTTT. It yields the protein CASSRDRGDEKLFF.

This chain uses TRBV9 with TRBJ1-2; D is perhaps TRBD1 (5 bases). Trimming removed 0 bases at V and 2 bases at J, with 14 bases between. The CDR3 loop spans 16 amino acids. CDR1 and CDR2 (germline): SGDLS, YYNGEE. The CDR3 is CASSVGSGPPNYGYTF. The CDR3 DNA follows: TGTGCCAGCAGCGTAGGTTCAGGGCCACCGAACTATGGCTACACCTTC.

The J gene is TRBJ2-3, the V gene TRBV7-2; 7 nucleotides align to TRBD2. V dropped 4 bases and J dropped 3; count of bases not matched to a gene: 7. In germline, CDR1 is SGHTA, CDR2 FQGNSA. The CDR3 spans 15 residues. In DNA form, the CDR3 reads TGTGCCAGCAGCTATTGGGGAGGGGCAACAGATACGCAGTATTTT. Protein product: CASSYWGGATDTQYF.

The chain has TRBV14 and TRBJ2-7, with a possible D match to TRBD2 (5 bases). CDR3 length: 16 amino acids. Per germline, CDR1 SGHDN and CDR2 FVKESK. V was clipped by 0 bases and J by 4 bases, with 16 bases between them. The CDR3 loop reads CASSQDWSGALYEQYF. The CDR3 nucleotides are TGTGCCAGCAGCCAAGATTGGAGCGGAGCCTTATACGAGCAGTACTTC.

The V gene is TRBV7-9, the J gene TRBJ2-5; TRBD2 is a possible D gene (6 bases). Germline V gene sequence: CDR1 SEHNR, CDR2 FQNEAQ (reference sequence). The V end lost 5 bases, the J end lost 0 bases, and 7 bases lay between the germline ends. CDR3 length: 13 residues. CDR3 region: CASSRDYQETQYF. CDR3 sequence (DNA): TGTGCCAGCAGCCGGGACTACCAAGAGACCCAGTACTTC. The entire variable domain, with the rest obtained from reference TRBV7-9 and TRBJ2-5, is as follows: DTGVSQNPRHKITKRGQNVTFRCDPISEHNRLYWYRQTLGQGPEFLTYFQNEAQLEKSRLLSDRFSAERPKGSFSTLEIQRTEQGDSAMYLCASSRDYQETQYFGPGTRLLVL.

The chain couples TRBV5-1 to TRBJ1-6; D might be TRBD1 (6 bases). This CDR3 has 15 residues. Germline loops: CDR1 SGHRS, CDR2 YFSETQ. The V gene lost 1 base and the J gene lost 6 bases, with 11 bases spanning the gap. The CDR3 loop reads CASSLSGQTNSPLHF. The CDR3 coding sequence is TGCGCCAGCAGCTTGTCCGGACAGACTAATTCACCCCTCCACTTT. Full variable domain (remainder filled in from reference TRBV5-1 and TRBJ1-6): KAGVTQTPRYLIKTRGQQVTLSCSPISGHRSVSWYQQTPGQGLQFLFEYFSETQRNKGNFPGRFSGRQFSNSRSEMNVSTLELGDSALYLCASSLSGQTNSPLHFGNGTRLTVT.

The rearrangement links TRBV7-3 to TRBJ2-1; D perhaps matches TRBD2 (6 bases). Germline V CDR1 and CDR2: SGHTA, FQGTGA. This CDR3 is built from 13 residues. V was trimmed by 4 bases and J by 9 bases, leaving 13 bases between them. CDR3 residues: CASSSGLLGEQFF. The CDR3 region has the DNA TGTGCCAGCAGCTCGGGACTCCTCGGTGAGCAGTTCTTC.